The 24 T cell receptor beta chains below were found in one sample sequenced in a study of regulatory T cells in long-lasting Graves disease. CDR3 regions were amplified by Arm-PCR using iRepertoire HTBI primers to build TCR beta libraries. TCRdb re-derived calls from the multiplex PCR reads in MiXCR, one entry per CDR3 protein. The sample holds about 530,000 distinct CDR3 sequences, about 16% seen once. Sample time point: newly diagnosed GD, antithyroid drugs for less than 3 months. PBMC RNA was the source of the TCR library. These data were also filed under a second study, of T cells in Graves' hyperthyroidism and ophthalmopathy.

The starting material was peripheral blood mononuclear cells (PBMCs), obtained at new diagnosis, from a patient treated with antithyroid drugs. These receptor sequences come from a woman between 40 and 65 years old with Graves disease.

This clonotype appeared many times. V and J are TRBV18 and TRBJ2-7, with a possible D match to TRBD1 (5 bases). V was cut by 0 bases and J by 4 bases, with 7 bases left in between. CDR1 is KGHSH and CDR2 is LQKENI in the germline V gene. This CDR3 is built from 13 residues. The CDR3 DNA sequence: TGTGCCAGCTCACCACCGTCAGGGTACGAGCAGTACTTC. Amino acids: CASSPPSGYEQYF.

This clonotype was seen ten or more times. The CDR3 protein is CASTGRLSGTEQYF. CDR3 DNA: TGTGCCAGCACTGGGCGACTCTCTGGGACCGAGCAGTACTTC. The chain couples TRBV2 to TRBJ2-7; D may match TRBD1 or TRBD2 (5 bases each). The CDR3 runs 14 residues. Germline V lookup: CDR1 SNHLY, CDR2 FYNNEI. V gave up 7 bases and J gave up 6 bases, with 19 bases separating them.

The chain couples TRBV10-2 to TRBJ1-2; perhaps TRBD1 as D (5 bases). From germline, CDR1 is WSHSY and CDR2 SAAADI. The germline V and J ends were trimmed by 3 bases and 7 bases, with 12 bases remaining between them. CDR3 length: 13 amino acids. CDR3 coding DNA: TGCGCCAGCAGTGAAAGGTCAGGGAGTGGCTACACCTTC. It yields the protein CASSERSGSGYTF.

DNA of the CDR3: TGCGCCAGCAGCTTGGGGGCTAGCGGAAATCCCACAGATACGCAGTATTTT. It specifies CASSLGASGNPTDTQYF. The V and J genes are TRBV5-1 and TRBJ2-3, with 7 bases that match TRBD2. Germline CDR1 reads SGHRS; CDR2 reads YFSETQ. CDR3 length: 17 amino acids. Unmatched junction bases numbered 9, after V lost 0 bases and J lost 2 bases.

There are a few counts of this clonotype. The chain couples TRBV5-1 to TRBJ2-7, with D perhaps TRBD1 (5 bases). The CDR3 has 17 amino acids. V dropped 0 bases and J dropped 3 bases, with 19 bases sitting between them. The germline V gene encodes CDR1 SGHRS and CDR2 YFSETQ. CDR3 DNA: TGCGCCAGCAGCTTGGAATCAGGGCAGCTCCGGAACTACGAGCAGTACTTC. It codes for CASSLESGQLRNYEQYF.

This clonotype showed up many times. The chain employs TRBV11-2 and TRBJ2-7; D not resolved. CDR1 is SGHAT and CDR2 is FQNNGV in the germline V gene. V was cut by 3 bases and J by 2 bases, with 5 bases left in between. This CDR3 is 12 amino acids long. This CDR3 reads CASSFDAYEQYF. In nucleotides, the CDR3 is TGTGCCAGCAGCTTTGATGCCTACGAGCAGTACTTC.

There are many counts of this clonotype. The chain couples TRBV7-9 to TRBJ1-6; D is undetermined. Trimming left V 1 base short and J 10 bases short, with 14 bases between. Germline V gene sequence: CDR1 SEHNR, CDR2 FQNEAQ (reference sequence). The CDR3 is made up of 15 amino acids. The CDR3 region is CASSLVASRESPLHF. For the CDR3, the DNA is TGTGCCAGCAGCTTAGTCGCTTCCCGGGAGTCACCCCTCCACTTT.

V is TRBV27 and J is TRBJ1-2; 10 nucleotides align to TRBD1. Germline V gene data show CDR1 as MNHEY and CDR2 as SMNVEV (reference sequence). Trimming removed 5 bases from V and 7 bases from J; junction bases left unmatched: 10. The CDR3 is 15 amino acids. The DNA of the CDR3 is TGTGCCAGCAGTGCCCTCCAGGACAGGGGGTTTGGCTACACCTTC. Translation: CASSALQDRGFGYTF.

This clonotype turned up a few times. The V call is TRBV5-1, the J call TRBJ1-1, with D uncertain. Germline CDR1 is SGHRS and CDR2 is YFSETQ. V gave up 4 bases and J gave up 3 bases, with 13 bases separating them. The CDR3 runs to 14 residues. Here the CDR3 reads CASSETMIDTEAFF. The CDR3 DNA sequence: TGCGCCAGCAGCGAAACCATGATCGACACTGAAGCTTTCTTT.

This clonotype appeared many times. The V gene is TRBV6-1, the J gene TRBJ1-4; D might be TRBD1 (5 bases). Germline V gene lookup returns CDR1 MNHNS and CDR2 SASEGT. The CDR3 is made up of 13 amino acids. The germline V and J ends were trimmed by 4 bases and 8 bases, with 11 bases remaining between them. In DNA, the CDR3 is TGTGCCAGCAGTGTCAGGGTGCCAGAAAAACTGTTTTTT. It specifies CASSVRVPEKLFF.

The gene calls are TRBV11-3 and TRBJ1-3; D not certain. Trimming left V 4 bases short and J 4 bases short, with 14 bases between. Germline CDR1 and CDR2: SGHNT and YENEEA. This CDR3 has 15 amino acids. The CDR3 loop reads CASSWTEDSGNTIYF. CDR3 DNA: TGTGCCAGCAGCTGGACCGAGGATTCCGGAAACACCATATATTTT.

This clonotype was seen more than once but under ten times. The J gene is TRBJ2-7, the V gene TRBV10-1, with TRBD1 identical over 7 bases. The germline V gene has CDR1 WNHNN and CDR2 SYGVQD (reference sequence). Trimming took 3 bases from V and 4 from J; bases not matched to a gene: 18. The length of the CDR3 is 18 residues. The CDR3 reads CASSDLPLSGTEAYEQYF. The CDR3 DNA follows: TGCGCCAGCAGTGACCTCCCTTTGTCCGGGACAGAAGCGTACGAGCAGTACTTC.

This clonotype has a count of ten or more. This chain joins TRBV3-1 and TRBJ2-1; D uncertain. CDR3 length: 15 amino acids. V was shortened by 2 bases and J by 3 bases, with 11 bases between the two germline ends. Germline CDR1 is LGHDT and CDR2 is YNNKEL (reference sequence). DNA for the CDR3: TGTGCCAGCAGCCAAACTGGGATCAACTACAATGAGCAGTTCTTC. It translates to CASSQTGINYNEQFF.

The V call is TRBV7-2, the J call TRBJ1-2; 7 nucleotides align to TRBD1. This CDR3 spans 15 amino acids. Looked up from germline, CDR1 is SGHTA and CDR2 is FQGNSA. Trimming removed 5 bases from V and 1 base from J; junction bases left unmatched: 7. The CDR3 here is CASSQQGPNNYGYTF. Here the CDR3 DNA reads TGTGCCAGCAGCCAACAGGGGCCGAATAACTATGGCTACACCTTC.

This clonotype was picked up a small number of times. The chain carries TRBV7-9 and TRBJ2-5; D is unresolved. The V and J ends lost 7 bases and 0 bases respectively, with 9 bases between them. The CDR3 loop spans 13 amino acids. Germline lookup yields CDR1 SEHNR and CDR2 FQNEAQ (reference sequence). The CDR3 loop reads CASTDNNQETQYF. CDR3 bases: TGTGCCAGCACCGACAACAACCAAGAGACCCAGTACTTC.

In its sample, this clonotype was seen a few times. This rearrangement joins TRBV3-1 to TRBJ1-5; D is unresolved. There are 13 residues in the CDR3. CDR1 and CDR2 from the germline V gene are LGHDT and YNNKEL (reference sequence). Between the trimmed V and J ends, which lost 5 bases and 5 bases, there was a span of 10 bases. CDR3 sequence: CASSEMNDQPQHF. The CDR3 DNA reads TGTGCCAGCAGCGAAATGAACGATCAGCCCCAGCATTTT.

This clonotype was seen more than once but under ten times. This chain connects TRBV6-1 to TRBJ1-2; no reliable D call. Per germline, CDR1 MNHNS and CDR2 SASEGT. This CDR3 contains 12 residues. V was shortened by 11 bases and J by 4 bases, with 14 bases between the two germline ends. For the CDR3, the DNA is TGTGCCGCTGGGTTGGGTGGCTATGGCTACACCTTC. Amino acid sequence: CAAGLGGYGYTF.

This clonotype showed up just a few times. V gene TRBV7-9 combines with J gene TRBJ1-4; 7 bases map to TRBD1. Germline V gene data show CDR1 as SEHNR and CDR2 as FQNEAQ (reference sequence). CDR3 size: 15 residues. V was pared by 1 base and J by 5 bases, with 4 bases of the junction left unmatched. This chain's CDR3 is CASSLEEDRNEKLFF. CDR3 DNA: TGTGCCAGCAGCTTAGAAGAGGACAGGAATGAAAAACTGTTTTTT.

As for this clonotype: This sequence may be a read error, since a much larger clone differs from it by one base. This chain links TRBV9 with TRBJ1-5; 7 bases fit TRBD1. J gave up 5 bases and V 0 bases, and 5 bases lay outside the gene matches. The CDR3 has 15 amino acids. The V gene's germline CDR1 is SGDLS and CDR2 YYNGEE. CDR3 sequence: CASSVGQGVHQPQHF. CDR3 coding DNA: TGTGCCAGCAGCGTAGGGCAGGGGGTCCATCAGCCCCAGCATTTT. Combining the CDR3 with reference TRBV9 and TRBJ1-5 gives the whole variable domain DSGVTQTPKHLITATGQRVTLRCSPRSGDLSVYWYQQSLDQGLQFLIQYYNGEERAKGNILERFSAQQFPDLHSELNLSSLELGDSALYFCASSVGQGVHQPQHFGDGTRLSIL.

A note on this clonotype: A much larger clonotype is one base distant, so this may be a read error. The V gene is TRBV2, the J gene TRBJ2-1; 9 positions agree with TRBD2. V shed 4 bases, J shed 4 bases, and the junction held 5 bases outside the gene matches. CDR3 size: 15 residues. Germline loops: CDR1 SNHLY, CDR2 FYNNEI. CDR3 DNA sequence: TGTGCCAGCAGTGGGCTAGCGGGGAGTTACAATGAGCAGTTCTTC. Protein sequence: CASSGLAGSYNEQFF.

This clonotype has a count of ten or more. The chain links TRBV11-3 to TRBJ1-3; D unclear. Germline CDR1 and CDR2: SGHNT and YENEEA. V was trimmed by 0 bases and J by 0 bases, leaving 9 bases between them. The CDR3 spans 16 residues. The CDR3 DNA sequence: TGTGCCAGCAGCTTAGATGTGGGCAGCTCTGGAAACACCATATATTTT. Translation: CASSLDVGSSGNTIYF.

This clonotype occurred a few times. The chain uses TRBV7-4 and TRBJ1-4; D call uncertain. Germline V gene lookup returns CDR1 SGHVT and CDR2 SQSDAQ. The CDR3 runs 16 residues. Trimming took off 8 bases at V and 2 bases at J, with 18 bases between the two ends. CDR3 nucleotides: TGTGCCAGCTTCCCCGGGCGGAAAGATACTAATGAAAAACTGTTTTTT. The encoded protein is CASFPGRKDTNEKLFF. Filled out from reference TRBV7-4 and TRBJ1-4, the complete variable domain reads GAGVSQSPRYKVAKRGRDVALRCDSISGHVTLYWYRQTLGQGSEVLTYSQSDAQRDKSGRPSGRFSAERPERSVSTLKIQRTEQGDSAVYLCASFPGRKDTNEKLFFGSGTQLSVL.

This clonotype appeared many times. V usage is TRBV5-1 and J usage is TRBJ2-1, with 8 nucleotides matching TRBD2. This CDR3 comprises 16 residues. The ends lost 0 bases at V and 3 bases at J; junction bases unmatched: 5. From germline, CDR1 is SGHRS and CDR2 YFSETQ. The CDR3 protein is CASSLVPAGVYNEQFF. In nucleotides, the CDR3 is TGCGCCAGCAGCTTGGTCCCAGCGGGGGTCTACAATGAGCAGTTCTTC.

In this sample, this clonotype turned up many times. The genes are TRBV2 and TRBJ2-1, with no clear D. Germline V gene sequence: CDR1 SNHLY, CDR2 FYNNEI. Trimming took off 6 bases at V and 6 bases at J, with 9 bases between the two ends. CDR3 length equals 12 residues. CDR3 in amino acids: CASRGEVNEQFF. CDR3 nucleotides: TGTGCCAGCAGAGGCGAGGTCAATGAGCAGTTCTTC.